This T cell receptor beta chain was sequenced in a study of T cell responses to AZD1222 COVID-19 vaccine. Study observations and caveats: Reportedly, nearly half the spike-specific TCRs target unmutated variant regions. Most donors were white British and more were female, and clonal diversity was possibly underestimated. Dominant CD4 TCR responses targeted spike regions 160-218 and 743-854.

A note on this clone: Its antigen is as yet unknown.

Sequencing used immunoSEQ multiplex PCR; TCRdb keeps in-frame clones, though not all of them. This sample has about 130,000 clones, with about 90% found just once. Trimming shortened V by 7 bases and J by 0 bases, and 12 bases separated the two germline ends. The CDR3 is made up of 14 amino acids. Germline loops: CDR1 SEHNR, CDR2 FQNEAQ (reference sequence). The clonotype originates from an adult who received the AZD1222 COVID-19 vaccine. The specimen was peripheral blood, collected 28 days after the second AZD1222 dose. The chain employs TRBV7-9 and TRBJ1-2; D unclear. CDR3 bases: TGTGCCAGCAACCGGGCACCGACTAACTATGGCTACACCTTC. It codes for CASNRAPTNYGYTF.